The rows below give T cell receptor beta chains drawn from one sample of a study of siplizumab effects on memory and regulatory T cells. Some clones are missing from TCRdb's copy, which holds only in-frame ones; the method was immunoSEQ multiplex PCR. This sample has more than 95,000 clones, with 93% found just once. Sequencing input: Tregs sorted from blood. Receptor source: a human donor in good health. CDR3s include the opening cysteine and the closing phenylalanine or tryptophan. Fields, in order: D gene, J gene, V gene, clone size, CDR3 DNA, CDR3 protein. D genes are given only for firm matches. Where a row states a size, it is once, few, many or the class of an expanded clone; other rows omit it.

>NA|TRBJ2-7|TRBV5-1|once
TGCGCCAGCAGCCGGACATTGACAGCGGAAGCCTACGAGCAGTACTTC
CASSRTLTAEAYEQYF
>NA|TRBJ1-4|TRBV9|NA
TGTGCCAGCAGCCTAGGAGGGCCCAATGAAAAACTGTTTTTT
CASSLGGPNEKLFF
>NA|TRBJ1-2|TRBV9|NA
TGTGCCAGCAGCCCTTTATCCCCTGGCTACACCTTC
CASSPLSPGYTF
>NA|TRBJ1-2|TRBV6-1|NA
TGTGCCAGCAGTGAGGCAGGAAACTATGGCTACACCTTC
CASSEAGNYGYTF
>TRBD1|TRBJ2-7|TRBV10-3|NA
TGTGCCATAAGAGGACAGGGGGCCTACGAGCAGTACTTC
CAIRGQGAYEQYF
>NA|TRBJ2-5|TRBV6-6|NA
TGTGCCAGCAGTCAGGACCTTGAGACCCAGTACTTC
CASSQDLETQYF
>NA|TRBJ1-5|TRBV25-1|NA
TGTGCCAGCAGTGAATACAGTAATCAGCCCCAGCATTTT
CASSEYSNQPQHF
>NA|TRBJ2-7|TRBV7-8|NA
TGTGCCAGCAGCCTCTCGGGAAGGACCTACGAGCAGTACTTC
CASSLSGRTYEQYF
>NA|TRBJ1-4|TRBV18|once
TGTGCCAGCTCAGGTCAGCTTGAAAAACTGTTTTTT
CASSGQLEKLFF
>NA|TRBJ2-7|TRBV11-3|NA
TGTGCCAGCAGCTTAGCTACTGGGCCGCTTACGGTTTCCTACGAGCAGTACTTC
CASSLATGPLTVSYEQYF
>NA|TRBJ2-3|TRBV7-9|NA
TGTGCCAGCAGCTTACGCGGGGGCAGCACAGATACGCAGTATTTT
CASSLRGGSTDTQYF
>TRBD1|TRBJ2-7|TRBV27|NA
TGTGCCAGCAGCCTTGGTTCACCGGGACAGGGGTACTACGAGCAGTACTTC
CASSLGSPGQGYYEQYF
>NA|TRBJ1-3|TRBV9|NA
TGTGCCAGCAGCGTAGGGCAGGGGTTAAGCTCTGGAAACACCATATATTTT
CASSVGQGLSSGNTIYF
>TRBD1|TRBJ2-7|TRBV5-1|NA
TGCGCCAGCAGCCCCGGGACAGGGTTGAGCGAGCAGTACTTC
CASSPGTGLSEQYF